Below are 29 T cell receptor beta chains sequenced from a single sample in a study of CD8+CD57+ T cells in acquired aplastic anemia. In patients chosen for sequencing, flow cytometry had shown CD8+CD57+ cell expansion. Template material for TCR beta VDJ and CDR3 profiling consisted of genomic DNA. TCRdb fed the reads into MiXCR, producing one record per CDR3 protein. The sample lists about 150,000 distinct CDR3 sequences; roughly 54% were seen once. Sequencing used sorted CD4+, CD8+, or CD8+CD57+ T cells (not recorded which) from PBMCs. These receptors came from a human donor with aplastic anemia.

There are a few counts of this clonotype. The chain has TRBV7-7 and TRBJ2-2, with TRBD2 as a possible D gene (6 bases). V gave up 3 bases and J gave up 5 bases, with 7 bases separating them. From germline, CDR1 is SSHAT and CDR2 FNYEAQ (reference sequence). CDR3 size: 13 residues. CDR3 coding DNA: TGTGCCAGCAGCTTGCTAGCGACCGGGGAGCTGTTTTTT. It translates to CASSLLATGELFF.

With respect to this clonotype: One base away lies a much larger clone, so this may be a sequencing read error. The chain has TRBV19 and TRBJ1-2; D ambiguous. The germline V and J ends were trimmed by 3 bases and 0 bases, with 5 bases remaining between them. This CDR3 region has 13 residues. The germline V gene encodes CDR1 LNHDA and CDR2 SQIVND (reference sequence). CDR3 sequence reads: CASSMVPNYGYTF. The DNA for the CDR3 is TGTGCCAGTAGTATGGTCCCTAACTATGGCTACACCTTC.

V gene TRBV24-1 combines with J gene TRBJ2-7; D might be TRBD1 (6 bases). The CDR3 is made up of 14 amino acids. Trimming removed 4 bases at V and 2 bases at J, with 11 bases between. The germline V gene has CDR1 KGHDR and CDR2 SFDVKD. CDR3 nucleotide sequence: TGTGCCACCAGTGACCCCGGACAGACCTACGAGCAGTACTTC. Translated, it gives CATSDPGQTYEQYF.

This chain links TRBV15 with TRBJ1-2, with unresolved D. Per the germline V gene, CDR1 is LNHNV and CDR2 is YYDKDF (reference sequence). This CDR3 has 15 amino acids. The germline V and J ends were trimmed by 0 bases and 2 bases, with 10 bases remaining between them. Here the CDR3 reads CATSRESGTNYGYTF. CDR3 DNA: TGTGCCACCAGCAGAGAAAGTGGTACCAACTATGGCTACACCTTC.

The chain links TRBV2 to TRBJ2-5; TRBD2 matches at 11 bases. Trimming took 2 bases from V and 4 from J; bases not matched to a gene: 6. Germline V gene lookup returns CDR1 SNHLY and CDR2 FYNNEI. The CDR3 length is 16 residues. CDR3 loop: CASSEKRLAGLETQYF. In nucleotides, the CDR3 is TGTGCCAGCAGTGAAAAACGACTAGCGGGGTTAGAGACCCAGTACTTC.

As regards this clonotype: At one end the junction does not follow the germline gene, possibly because of a read error. V and J are TRBV15 and TRBJ2-7, with D unresolved. This CDR3 is built from 13 residues. Germline CDR1 and CDR2: LNHNV and YYDKDF (reference sequence). CDR3 coding DNA: TGTGCCACCAGCAGAGATCTTCTGACGAGCAGTCACTTC. It codes for CATSRDLLTSSHF.

This clonotype was observed at least ten times. The V and J genes are TRBV7-9 and TRBJ2-1, with TRBD2 identical over 9 bases. V lost 1 base, J lost 9 bases, and 10 bases stayed unmatched. Germline V lookup: CDR1 SEHNR, CDR2 FQNEAQ (reference sequence). CDR3 size: 16 residues. Here the CDR3 DNA reads TGTGCCAGCAGCTTAGGCGCGGGGGGGCACTTCGGTGAGCAGTTCTTC. As protein: CASSLGAGGHFGEQFF.

This clonotype occurred many times. The gene calls are TRBV19 and TRBJ2-1, with D maybe TRBD2 (6 bases). Germline lookup yields CDR1 LNHDA and CDR2 SQIVND (reference sequence). V was trimmed by 3 bases and J by 0 bases, leaving 18 bases between them. The CDR3 runs 18 residues. Here the CDR3 DNA reads TGTGCCAGTAGTATTGGGGCTTGGAGGGGCGCCTCCTACAATGAGCAGTTCTTC. Translation: CASSIGAWRGASYNEQFF.

J is TRBJ1-6 and V is TRBV2; TRBD1 agrees at 9 bases. From germline, CDR1 is SNHLY and CDR2 FYNNEI. Unmatched junction bases numbered 9, after V lost 8 bases and J lost 7 bases. The CDR3 length is 15 residues. CDR3 protein: CASLGTGQENSPLHF. The DNA of the CDR3 is TGTGCCAGCCTTGGGACAGGGCAGGAGAATTCACCCCTCCACTTT.

This chain connects TRBV7-3 to TRBJ1-1; TRBD1 aligns across 9 bases. Germline CDR1 SGHTA, CDR2 FQGTGA. The ends lost 5 bases at V and 4 bases at J; junction bases unmatched: 2. The CDR3 covers 13 residues. The CDR3 nucleotides are TGTGCCAGCAGCCGGGACAGGGTCACTGAAGCTTTCTTT. Encoded protein: CASSRDRVTEAFF.

This clonotype was counted ten times or more. The rearrangement joins TRBV3-1 to TRBJ2-7, with 8 positions matching TRBD1. The germline gives CDR1 LGHDT, CDR2 YNNKEL (reference sequence). The CDR3 length is 14 residues. V trimming: 5 bases; J trimming: 4 bases; junction bases outside the gene matches: 7. This CDR3 is CASSTGQGDYEQYF. As DNA, the CDR3 is TGTGCCAGCAGCACCGGACAGGGTGATTACGAGCAGTACTTC.

The table lists this clonotype with many counts. The V gene is TRBV5-4, the J gene TRBJ1-3; no reliable D call. Germline V gene sequence: CDR1 SGHNT, CDR2 YYREEE (reference sequence). V dropped 0 bases and J dropped 2 bases, with 6 bases sitting between them. The CDR3 runs 14 residues. CDR3 nucleotide sequence: TGTGCCAGCAGCTTGGATATTGCTGGAAACACCATATATTTT. The encoded protein is CASSLDIAGNTIYF.

The V call is TRBV7-9, the J call TRBJ2-2, with 8 positions matching TRBD2. Germline loops: CDR1 SEHNR, CDR2 FQNEAQ (reference sequence). Trimming at V came to 4 bases and at J to 5 bases, leaving 6 bases not matched to a gene. The CDR3 length is 15 residues. This CDR3 reads CASSYSGGPTGELFF. The CDR3 DNA sequence: TGTGCCAGCAGCTATTCGGGGGGGCCGACCGGGGAGCTGTTTTTT.

This clonotype was recorded at least ten times. The chain recombines TRBV15 with TRBJ2-3; D unclear. CDR1 and CDR2 (germline): LNHNV, YYDKDF (reference sequence). V lost 1 base to trimming and J lost 0 bases, with 14 bases between them. The CDR3 contains 17 residues. This CDR3 is CATSRGWVDTSTDTQYF. CDR3 in DNA: TGTGCCACCAGCAGAGGCTGGGTGGATACTAGCACAGATACGCAGTATTTT.

This clonotype was recorded only once. The V and J genes are TRBV12-3 or TRBV12-4 and TRBJ2-3; D unclear. The CDR3 consists of 13 residues. V dropped 5 bases and J dropped 8 bases, with 14 bases sitting between them. CDR3 sequence: CASSVSTPGTQYF. The DNA for the CDR3 is TGTGCCAGCAGTGTTTCGACCCCCGGTACGCAGTATTTT.

There are many counts of this clonotype. This chain uses TRBV5-8 with TRBJ1-1, with D maybe TRBD1 (5 bases). Germline assignment: CDR1 SGHTS and CDR2 YDEGEE. The CDR3 runs 15 residues. The ends were cut back, 0 bases at V and 1 base at J, with 10 bases in the middle. CDR3 DNA sequence: TGTGCCAGCAGCTTGGAGGGGTCGGGGAACACTGAAGCTTTCTTT. This gives the protein CASSLEGSGNTEAFF.

Note on this clonotype: Compared with germline, one end of the junction differs, possibly owing to a read error. The chain links TRBV5-4 to TRBJ1-1, with D unclear. The germline V gene encodes CDR1 SGHNT and CDR2 YYREEE (reference sequence). There are 12 residues in the CDR3. The CDR3 bases are TGTGCCAGCATCTTGAGAGGGACTGAAGCTTTCTTT. The encoded protein is CASILRGTEAFF.

This sequence joins TRBV19 and TRBJ1-1, with D possibly matching TRBD1 (6 bases). The CDR3 runs 12 residues. Trimming took off 9 bases at V and 7 bases at J, with 15 bases between the two ends. Germline CDR1 reads LNHDA; CDR2 reads SQIVND (reference sequence). CDR3 sequence: CASRHGGVEAFF. The CDR3, as DNA: TGTGCCAGCAGACACGGGGGCGTTGAAGCTTTCTTT.

A word on this clonotype: The junction does not match germline at one end; this may be a read error. The chain has TRBV20-1 and TRBJ1-2; TRBD1 matches at 8 bases. This CDR3 contains 15 residues. Germline V CDR1 and CDR2: DFQATT, SNEGSKA (reference sequence). The CDR3 here is CSASGMDRAKYGYTF. DNA for the CDR3: TGCAGTGCTAGTGGAATGGACAGGGCTAAATATGGCTACACCTTC.

This chain links TRBV2 with TRBJ2-7, with D tentatively TRBD1 (6 bases). The CDR3 covers 14 residues. The germline V gene encodes CDR1 SNHLY and CDR2 FYNNEI. Trimming pared 2 bases from V and 2 bases from J, leaving 10 bases between. The CDR3 protein is CASSEQGTTYEQYF. The CDR3 coding sequence is TGTGCCAGCAGTGAACAAGGGACAACCTACGAGCAGTACTTC.

This clonotype has a count of ten or more. The J gene is TRBJ1-4, the V gene TRBV15; no definite D call. The CDR3 is made up of 14 amino acids. The germline V gene has CDR1 LNHNV and CDR2 YYDKDF (reference sequence). V was pared by 1 base and J by 4 bases, with 7 bases between. CDR3 coding DNA: TGTGCCACCAGCAGAGGAGGGATTAATGAAAAACTGTTTTTT. Translated, it gives CATSRGGINEKLFF.

This clonotype was recorded at least ten times. The chain recombines TRBV6-5 with TRBJ2-7; possibly TRBD2 for D (6 bases). The V end was cut by 0 bases, the J end by 6 bases, with 9 bases between. This CDR3 has 13 amino acids. In germline, CDR1 is MNHEY, CDR2 SVGAGI. This CDR3 is CASSYSGGGEQYF. The CDR3 DNA reads TGTGCCAGCAGTTACTCCGGGGGAGGCGAGCAGTACTTC.

This clonotype was picked up many times. The J gene is TRBJ2-7, the V gene TRBV5-6; D is perhaps TRBD1 (6 bases). Germline V gene data show CDR1 as SGHDT and CDR2 as YYEEEE. There are 12 residues in the CDR3. Between the trimmed V and J ends, which lost 4 bases and 6 bases, there was a span of 11 bases. CDR3 protein: CASSPTGSEQYF. CDR3 coding DNA: TGTGCCAGCAGCCCGACAGGTAGCGAGCAGTACTTC.

This clonotype is a singleton in its sample. The genes are TRBV6-2 or TRBV6-3 and TRBJ1-1, with TRBD1 matching over 9 bases. This CDR3 is built from 14 residues. Trimming at V came to 4 bases and at J to 1 base, leaving 1 base not matched to a gene. From germline, CDR1 is MNHEY and CDR2 SVGEGT. In nucleotides, the CDR3 is TGTGCCAGCAGTTCGACAGGGGGGAACACTGAAGCTTTCTTT. It codes for CASSSTGGNTEAFF.

The CDR3 bases are TGTGCCAGCAGTTTTGGGGGGCCATACAATGAGCAGTTCTTC. Protein: CASSFGGPYNEQFF. The chain is built from TRBV12-3 or TRBV12-4 and TRBJ2-1, with D perhaps being TRBD1 or TRBD2 (6 bases each). Trimming took 3 bases from V and 4 from J, leaving 10 bases between them. CDR3 size: 14 residues.

This clonotype has only one observation. The V and J genes are TRBV2 and TRBJ2-1; D gene unclear. The CDR3 spans 11 residues. CDR1 is SNHLY and CDR2 is FYNNEI in the germline V gene. V lost 3 bases to trimming and J lost 7 bases, with 4 bases between them. The DNA for the CDR3 is TGTGCCAGCAGTGAGGGAAATGAGCAGTTCTTC. Translating gives CASSEGNEQFF.

V usage is TRBV10-3 and J usage is TRBJ2-3, with D tentatively TRBD2 (6 bases). Germline V gene sequence: CDR1 ENHRY, CDR2 SYGVKD. V shed 6 bases and J shed 9 bases, with 13 bases lying between them. The CDR3 runs 12 residues. The CDR3 spells CAISETSFTQYF. In DNA, the CDR3 is TGTGCCATCAGCGAAACTAGCTTCACGCAGTATTTT.

This clonotype occurred many times. The V gene is TRBV5-1, the J gene TRBJ2-3; TRBD2 agrees at 12 bases. V trimming: 1 base; J trimming: 4 bases; junction bases outside the gene matches: 4. This CDR3 is 16 amino acids long. The germline CDR1 and CDR2 sequences are SGHRS and YFSETQ. CDR3 in DNA: TGCGCCAGCAGCTTGTCTCTAGCGGGGGGGCCAGATACGCAGTATTTT. Its translation: CASSLSLAGGPDTQYF. Looking up the rest from reference TRBV5-1 and TRBJ2-3 gives the full variable domain: KAGVTQTPRYLIKTRGQQVTLSCSPISGHRSVSWYQQTPGQGLQFLFEYFSETQRNKGNFPGRFSGRQFSNSRSEMNVSTLELGDSALYLCASSLSLAGGPDTQYFGPGTRLTVL.

This clonotype was detected a few times. V and J are TRBV5-1 and TRBJ2-3, with D possibly being TRBD1 or TRBD2 (5 bases each). Per the germline V gene, CDR1 is SGHRS and CDR2 is YFSETQ. The CDR3 extends over 15 amino acids. V was trimmed by 0 bases and J by 1 base, leaving 9 bases between them. CDR3 amino acids: CASSLGGTGTDTQYF. CDR3 DNA sequence: TGCGCCAGCAGCTTGGGGGGGACGGGCACAGATACGCAGTATTTT.